Below, 27 T cell receptor beta chains from the same sample are listed, as sequenced in a study of cytomegalovirus exposure and HLA in healthy donors. Vbeta (60) and Jbeta (13) primers were used in the PCR. Clones were sequenced by immunoSEQ multiplex PCR, and TCRdb holds only the in-frame ones, with some missing. Of roughly 140,000 clones detected, about 72% appear once; the ten largest clones hold around 4.7%. Input material: PBMCs. These receptors all come from a man aged 60 to 75 in good health and CMV-seronegative.

In this sample, this clone turned up once. The chain recombines TRBV10-2 with TRBJ2-3; unclear D gene. CDR1 is WSHSY and CDR2 is SAAADI in the germline V gene. V was cut by 1 base and J by 0 bases, with 14 bases left in between. The CDR3 contains 17 residues. DNA for the CDR3: TGCGCCAGCAGTGAGTTTTGGTTCGGAGTCAGCACAGATACGCAGTATTTT. It is translated as CASSEFWFGVSTDTQYF.

In this sample, this clone turned up a few times. V usage is TRBV5-6 and J usage is TRBJ1-2; TRBD1 matches 9 bases. Germline-derived CDR1 and CDR2 are SGHDT and YYEEEE. The junction had 2 bases not matched to a gene; V was cut back by 3 bases and J by 8 bases. The CDR3 sequence is 12 residues long. The CDR3, as DNA: TGTGCCAGCAGCTGGGACAGGGAGGGCTACACCTTC. It is translated as CASSWDREGYTF.

This clone appeared a few times. This chain uses TRBV30 with TRBJ1-5; D might be TRBD1 (6 bases). The CDR3 runs 15 residues. Germline V CDR1 and CDR2: GTSNPN, SVGIG (reference sequence). The V end lost 2 bases, the J end lost 4 bases, and 15 bases lay between the germline ends. The CDR3 nucleotides are TGTGCCTGGAGTTCGGGGGGCGGACGAAATCAGCCCCAGCATTTT. Translation gives CAWSSGGGRNQPQHF.

The chain uses TRBV7-2 and TRBJ2-7; no clear D gene. Germline V gives CDR1 SGHTA, CDR2 FQGNSA. The CDR3 runs to 13 residues. The germline V and J ends were trimmed by 5 bases and 2 bases, with 10 bases remaining between them. The CDR3 DNA reads TGTGCCAGCAGCCGCACCGAGCCCTACGAGCAGTACTTC. This codes for CASSRTEPYEQYF.

This clone was detected only a few times. This chain links TRBV10-1 with TRBJ2-4, with D unresolved. Trimming pared 11 bases from V and 7 bases from J, leaving 6 bases between. CDR1 and CDR2 from the germline V gene are WNHNN and SYGVQD (reference sequence). CDR3 length equals 9 residues. In nucleotides, the CDR3 is TGCGCCGGCCTGAACATTCAGTACTTC. Translated, it gives CAGLNIQYF.

This clone was found a few times. V is TRBV19 and J is TRBJ1-5; D perhaps matches TRBD1 (5 bases). The V and J ends lost 4 bases and 5 bases respectively, with 15 bases between them. CDR3 length equals 15 residues. CDR1 is LNHDA, CDR2 SQIVND, per germline (reference sequence). DNA of the CDR3: TGTGCCAGTAGTAAGGGGCACGCCCAGGATCAGCCCCAGCATTTT. This translates into CASSKGHAQDQPQHF.

The chain recombines TRBV30 with TRBJ2-7; TRBD2 agrees at 13 bases. J lost 5 bases, V lost 3 bases, and 16 bases had no gene match. The germline CDR1 and CDR2 sequences are GTSNPN and SVGIG (reference sequence). This CDR3 comprises 18 residues. The CDR3 loop is CAWSKATTTSGRTDEQYF. For the CDR3, the DNA is TGTGCCTGGAGCAAAGCTACCACGACTAGCGGGAGGACTGACGAGCAGTACTTC. The variable domain in full, with the rest retrieved from reference TRBV30 and TRBJ2-7, is SQTIHQWPATLVQPVGSPLSLECTVEGTSNPNLYWYRQAAGRGLQLLFYSVGIGQISSEVPQNLSASRPQDRQFILSSKKLLLSDSGFYLCAWSKATTTSGRTDEQYFGPGTRLTVT.

V usage is TRBV5-1 and J usage is TRBJ1-1, with 12 bases fitting TRBD1. Trimming removed 2 bases from V and 1 base from J; junction bases left unmatched: 6. The germline gives CDR1 SGHRS, CDR2 YFSETQ. The CDR3 runs to 17 residues. The CDR3 sequence is CASSFRDRGLGNTEAFF. The CDR3 coding sequence is TGCGCCAGCAGCTTCCGGGACAGGGGGCTAGGGAACACTGAAGCTTTCTTT.

The genes are TRBV30 and TRBJ1-1, with 10 bases that match TRBD1. With 2 bases clipped from V and 0 bases from J, the junction kept 12 bases outside the gene matches. The CDR3 length is 18 residues. The germline V gene has CDR1 GTSNPN and CDR2 SVGIG (reference sequence). CDR3 loop: CAWSLKDRGSSMNTEAFF. The CDR3 DNA follows: TGTGCCTGGAGTCTAAAGGACAGGGGGTCCTCTATGAACACTGAAGCTTTCTTT.

The J gene is TRBJ1-1, the V gene TRBV18; D is unresolved. V was shortened by 2 bases and J by 7 bases, with 11 bases between the two germline ends. The germline V gene has CDR1 KGHSH and CDR2 LQKENI. The CDR3 spans 13 residues. This CDR3 reads CASSPSGSVEAFF. The CDR3 region has the DNA TGTGCCAGCTCACCATCCGGGTCCGTTGAAGCTTTCTTT.

CDR3: CASSPQGAGDTEAFF. Written as DNA, the CDR3 is TGCGCCAGCAGCCCTCAGGGGGCAGGCGACACTGAAGCTTTCTTT. V is TRBV5-1 and J is TRBJ1-1; 8 bases match TRBD1. This CDR3 is built from 15 residues. Germline V CDR1 and CDR2: SGHRS, YFSETQ. With V trimmed by 4 bases and J by 3 bases, 8 bases remained unmatched.

The chain recombines TRBV4-3 with TRBJ2-1; unclear D gene. The CDR3 is made up of 17 amino acids. The V gene lost 0 bases and the J gene lost 1 base, with 13 bases spanning the gap. Germline CDR1 and CDR2: LGHNA and YSLEER. As DNA, the CDR3 is TGCGCCAGCAGCCAAGAATATCCTAACTTTTCCTACAATGAGCAGTTCTTC. Protein sequence: CASSQEYPNFSYNEQFF.

This chain links TRBV6-5 with TRBJ2-1; 11 positions match TRBD2. CDR3 length: 16 amino acids. Germline CDR1 is MNHEY and CDR2 is SVGAGI. V shed 4 bases and J 8 bases; nucleotides not matched to a gene: 10. CDR3 in amino acids: CASSSGSGRAKDEQFF. The CDR3 DNA follows: TGTGCCAGCAGTTCCGGTAGCGGGAGGGCGAAAGATGAGCAGTTCTTC.

J is TRBJ1-3 and V is TRBV2; D is ambiguous. The germline gives CDR1 SNHLY, CDR2 FYNNEI. Trimming shortened V by 4 bases and J by 0 bases, and 13 bases separated the two germline ends. This CDR3 region has 16 residues. The CDR3: CASSGGRPSSGNTIYF. The DNA for the CDR3 is TGTGCCAGCAGTGGAGGCCGGCCGAGCTCTGGAAACACCATATATTTT.

The CDR3: CASRRLATGNEQFF. The CDR3 DNA reads TGTGCCAGCAGACGACTTGCAACTGGAAATGAGCAGTTCTTC. The V gene is TRBV2, the J gene TRBJ2-1; no reliable D call. The germline V gene encodes CDR1 SNHLY and CDR2 FYNNEI. The CDR3 is 14 residues long. V was clipped by 6 bases and J by 7 bases, with 16 bases between them.

This chain connects TRBV4-2 to TRBJ1-4; 7 bases fit TRBD1. The germline V gene has CDR1 LGHNA and CDR2 YNFKEQ. V gave up 7 bases and J gave up 7 bases; unmatched junction bases: 9. The CDR3 has 14 residues. The CDR3 is CASTYTGVAEKLFF. The DNA for the CDR3 is TGTGCCAGCACTTATACAGGGGTTGCTGAAAAACTGTTTTTT.

The CDR3 loop reads CASIGGPQQPQHF. The CDR3 DNA reads TGTGCCAGCATAGGCGGCCCTCAACAGCCCCAGCATTTT. This chain links TRBV6-6 with TRBJ1-5; D unresolved. CDR1 and CDR2 (germline): MNHNY, SVGAGI (reference sequence). The CDR3 has 13 residues. The V and J ends lost 7 bases and 7 bases respectively, with 14 bases between them.

The chain has TRBV6-5 and TRBJ1-2; TRBD1 matches at 9 bases. With V trimmed by 6 bases and J by 7 bases, 9 bases remained unmatched. CDR3 length: 14 residues. In germline, CDR1 is MNHEY, CDR2 SVGAGI. CDR3 region: CASSLQGATSGYTF. The CDR3 nucleotides are TGTGCCAGCAGCCTACAGGGGGCAACTAGTGGCTACACCTTC.

This clone was counted only a few times. The genes are TRBV6-1 and TRBJ2-3; 7 bases align to TRBD2. The germline V gene has CDR1 MNHNS and CDR2 SASEGT. The CDR3 has 16 amino acids. V lost 1 base to trimming and J lost 1 base; unmatched junction nucleotides: 5. The CDR3 DNA reads as TGTGCCAGCAGTGAAGGGGGGAGGGGAGGCACAGATACGCAGTATTTT. It specifies CASSEGGRGGTDTQYF.

This sequence joins TRBV10-3 and TRBJ2-3; D gene uncertain. V lost 2 bases and J lost 2, with 14 bases in between. Germline values: CDR1 ENHRY, CDR2 SYGVKD. The CDR3 consists of 16 residues. CDR3 amino acids: CAISEAPGQYTDTQYF. The CDR3 DNA is TGTGCCATCAGTGAGGCCCCGGGTCAATACACAGATACGCAGTATTTT.

The genes are TRBV5-1 and TRBJ2-5, with TRBD2 matching over 10 bases. The CDR3 is 14 amino acids. V shed 5 bases, J shed 11 bases, and the junction held 12 bases outside the gene matches. Germline V gene sequence: CDR1 SGHRS, CDR2 YFSETQ. As DNA, the CDR3 is TGCGCCAGCAGGCGCGCTAGCGGGAGTGGGGAGCAGTACTTC. Amino acids: CASRRASGSGEQYF.

V and J are TRBV6-5 and TRBJ2-1; D call uncertain. The V end was cut by 5 bases, the J end by 5 bases, with 13 bases between. The germline V gene has CDR1 MNHEY and CDR2 SVGAGI. The CDR3 runs to 14 residues. The CDR3 coding sequence is TGTGCCAGCAGTCCACGTTGGCTCAACAATGAGCAGTTCTTC. Translated: CASSPRWLNNEQFF.

CDR3 in amino acids: CASSWGQGTAYEQYF. The DNA of the CDR3 is TGTGCCAGCAGTTGGGGACAGGGAACCGCCTACGAGCAGTACTTC. The V and J genes are TRBV28 and TRBJ2-7, with 9 bases matching TRBD1. Germline lookup yields CDR1 MDHEN and CDR2 SYDVKM. The CDR3 length is 15 residues. V lost 4 bases and J lost 2; bases outside the gene matches: 6.

This sequence joins TRBV29-1 and TRBJ2-2; D possibly corresponds to TRBD1 (5 bases). The CDR3 contains 14 residues. The germline V gene has CDR1 SQVTM and CDR2 ANQGSEA. Trimming pared 6 bases from V and 7 bases from J, leaving 18 bases between. DNA of the CDR3: TGCAGCGTAGCGAAAAGCTGGGGCGACGGGGAGCTGTTTTTT. Protein sequence: CSVAKSWGDGELFF.

The chain joins TRBV11-3 to TRBJ2-7, with 8 nucleotides matching TRBD1. J lost 5 bases, V lost 4 bases, and 4 bases had no gene match. There are 13 residues in the CDR3. Germline loops: CDR1 SGHNT, CDR2 YENEEA. Written as DNA, the CDR3 is TGTGCCAGCAGCTCGACAGGGGAGGACGAGCAGTACTTC. Translation gives CASSSTGEDEQYF.

The V call is TRBV6-1, the J call TRBJ2-5, with a possible D match to TRBD2 (6 bases). V was shortened by 7 bases and J by 4 bases, with 10 bases between the two germline ends. Germline V CDR1 and CDR2: MNHNS, SASEGT. The CDR3 is 12 amino acids. In nucleotides, the CDR3 is TGTGCCAGCAAGGCGGGGCCAGAGACCCAGTACTTC. Translating gives CASKAGPETQYF.

This chain connects TRBV12-5 to TRBJ2-5; 10 nucleotides agree with TRBD2. Per germline, CDR1 LGHNT and CDR2 FRNRAP. The junction had 4 bases not matched to a gene; V was cut back by 1 base and J by 5 bases. CDR3 size: 15 residues. CDR3 coding DNA: TGTGCTAGTGGTTTGGGAGCGGGAGGGGGTGAGACCCAGTACTTC. Amino acid sequence: CASGLGAGGGETQYF. Combining the CDR3 with reference TRBV12-5 and TRBJ2-5 gives the whole variable domain DARVTQTPRHKVTEMGQEVTMRCQPILGHNTVFWYRQTMMQGLELLAYFRNRAPLDDSGMPKDRFSAEMPDATLATLKIQPSEPRDSAVYFCASGLGAGGGETQYFGPGTRLLVL.